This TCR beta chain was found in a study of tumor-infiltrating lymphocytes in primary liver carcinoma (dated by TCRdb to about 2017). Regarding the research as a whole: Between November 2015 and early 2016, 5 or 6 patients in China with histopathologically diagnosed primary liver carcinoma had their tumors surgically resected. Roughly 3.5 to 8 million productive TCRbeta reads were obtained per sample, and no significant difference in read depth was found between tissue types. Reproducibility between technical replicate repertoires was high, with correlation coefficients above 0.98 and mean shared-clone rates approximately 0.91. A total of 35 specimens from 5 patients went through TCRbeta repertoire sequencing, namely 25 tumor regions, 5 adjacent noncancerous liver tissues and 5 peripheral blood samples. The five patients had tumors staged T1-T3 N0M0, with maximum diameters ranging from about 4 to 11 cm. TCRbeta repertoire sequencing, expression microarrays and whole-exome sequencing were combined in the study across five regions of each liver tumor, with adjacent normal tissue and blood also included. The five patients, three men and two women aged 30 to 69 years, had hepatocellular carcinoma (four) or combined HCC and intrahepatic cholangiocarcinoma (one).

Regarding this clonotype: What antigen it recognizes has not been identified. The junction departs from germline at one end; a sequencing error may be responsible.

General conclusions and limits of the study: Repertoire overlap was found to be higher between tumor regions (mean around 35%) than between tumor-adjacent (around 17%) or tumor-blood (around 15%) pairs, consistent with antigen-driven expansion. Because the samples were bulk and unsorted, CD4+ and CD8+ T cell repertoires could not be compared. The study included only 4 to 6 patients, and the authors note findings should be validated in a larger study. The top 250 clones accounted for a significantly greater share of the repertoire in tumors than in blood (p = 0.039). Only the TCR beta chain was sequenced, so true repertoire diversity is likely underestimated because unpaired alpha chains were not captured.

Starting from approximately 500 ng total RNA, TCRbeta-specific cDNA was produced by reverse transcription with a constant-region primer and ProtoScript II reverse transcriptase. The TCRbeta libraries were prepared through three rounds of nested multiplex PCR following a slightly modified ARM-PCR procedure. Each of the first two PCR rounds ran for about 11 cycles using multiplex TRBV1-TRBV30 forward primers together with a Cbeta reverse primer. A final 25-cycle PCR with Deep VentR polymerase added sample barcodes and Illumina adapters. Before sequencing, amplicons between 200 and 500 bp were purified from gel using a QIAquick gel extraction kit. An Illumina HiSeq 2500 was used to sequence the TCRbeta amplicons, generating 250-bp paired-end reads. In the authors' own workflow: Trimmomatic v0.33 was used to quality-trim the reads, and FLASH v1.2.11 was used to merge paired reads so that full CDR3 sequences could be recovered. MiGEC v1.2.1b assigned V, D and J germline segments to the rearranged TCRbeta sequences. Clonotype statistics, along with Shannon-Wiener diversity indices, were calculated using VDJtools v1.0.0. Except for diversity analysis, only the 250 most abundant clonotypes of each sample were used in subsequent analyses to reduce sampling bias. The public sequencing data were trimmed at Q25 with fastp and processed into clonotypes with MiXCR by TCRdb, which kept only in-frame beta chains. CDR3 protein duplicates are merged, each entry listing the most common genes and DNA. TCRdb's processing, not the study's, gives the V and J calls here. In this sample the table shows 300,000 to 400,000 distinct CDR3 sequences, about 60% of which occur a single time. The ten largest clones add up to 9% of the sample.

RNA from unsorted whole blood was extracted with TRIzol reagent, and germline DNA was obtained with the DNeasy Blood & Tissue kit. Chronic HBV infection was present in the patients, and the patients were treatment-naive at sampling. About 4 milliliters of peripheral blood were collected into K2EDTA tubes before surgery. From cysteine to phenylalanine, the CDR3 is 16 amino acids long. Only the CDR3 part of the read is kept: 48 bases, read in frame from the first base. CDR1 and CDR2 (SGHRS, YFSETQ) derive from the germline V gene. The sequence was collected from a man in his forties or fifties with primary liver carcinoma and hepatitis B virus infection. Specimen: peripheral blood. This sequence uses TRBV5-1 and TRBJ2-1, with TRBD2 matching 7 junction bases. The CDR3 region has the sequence CVSSLRLASSYNEQFF. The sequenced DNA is TGCGTCAGCAGCCTACGACTAGCCTCCTCCTACAATGAGCAGTTCTTC.